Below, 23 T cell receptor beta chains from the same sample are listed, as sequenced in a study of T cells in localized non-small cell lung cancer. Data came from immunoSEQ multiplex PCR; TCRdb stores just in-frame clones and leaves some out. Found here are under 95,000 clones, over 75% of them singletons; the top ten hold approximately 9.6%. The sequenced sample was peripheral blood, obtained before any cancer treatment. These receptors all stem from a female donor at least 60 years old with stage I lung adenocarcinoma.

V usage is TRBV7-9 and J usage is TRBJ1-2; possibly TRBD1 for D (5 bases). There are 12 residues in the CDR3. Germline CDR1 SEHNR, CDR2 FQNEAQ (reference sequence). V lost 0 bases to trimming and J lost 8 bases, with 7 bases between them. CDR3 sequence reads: CASSLAAGGYTF. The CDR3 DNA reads TGTGCCAGCAGCTTAGCCGCAGGGGGCTACACCTTC.

CDR3 amino acids: CASSRETPPETQYF. The CDR3 DNA follows: TGTGCCAGCTCACGGGAGACCCCACCTGAGACCCAGTACTTC. The chain carries TRBV18 and TRBJ2-5, with a possible D match to TRBD2 (5 bases). The CDR3 consists of 14 residues. Germline assignment: CDR1 KGHSH and CDR2 LQKENI. V shed 4 bases and J shed 5 bases, with 14 bases lying between them.

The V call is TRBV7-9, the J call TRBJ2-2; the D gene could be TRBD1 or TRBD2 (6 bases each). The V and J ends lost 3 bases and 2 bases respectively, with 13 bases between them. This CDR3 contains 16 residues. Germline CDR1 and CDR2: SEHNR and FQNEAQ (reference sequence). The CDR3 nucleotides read TGTGCCAGCAGCTTCCTCGCGGGGACAAACACCGGGGAGCTGTTTTTT. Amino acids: CASSFLAGTNTGELFF.

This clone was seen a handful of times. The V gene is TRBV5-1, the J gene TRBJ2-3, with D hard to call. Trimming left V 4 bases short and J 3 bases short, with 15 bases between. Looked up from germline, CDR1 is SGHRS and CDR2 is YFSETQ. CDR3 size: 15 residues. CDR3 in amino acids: CASSEGAFGTDTQYF. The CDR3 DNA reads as TGCGCCAGCAGCGAAGGAGCGTTTGGGACAGATACGCAGTATTTT.

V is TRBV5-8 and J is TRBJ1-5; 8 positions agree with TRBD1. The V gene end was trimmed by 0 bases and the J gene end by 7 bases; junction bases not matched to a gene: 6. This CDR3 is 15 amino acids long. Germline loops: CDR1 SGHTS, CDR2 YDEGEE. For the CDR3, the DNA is TGTGCCAGCAGCTTGGATCGGCAGGGGGCCCAGCCCCAGCATTTT. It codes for CASSLDRQGAQPQHF.

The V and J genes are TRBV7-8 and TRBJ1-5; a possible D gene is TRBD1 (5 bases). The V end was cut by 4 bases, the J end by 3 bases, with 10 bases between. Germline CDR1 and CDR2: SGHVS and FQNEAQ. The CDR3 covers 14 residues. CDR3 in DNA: TGTGCCAGCAGCTCGCAGGGAAACAATCAGCCCCAGCATTTT. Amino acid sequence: CASSSQGNNQPQHF.

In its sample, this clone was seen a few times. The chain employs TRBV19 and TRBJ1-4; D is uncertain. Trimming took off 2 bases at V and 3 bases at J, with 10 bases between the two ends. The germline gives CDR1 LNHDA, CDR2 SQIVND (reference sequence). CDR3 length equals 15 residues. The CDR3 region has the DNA TGTGCCAGTAGTATATGGCAGGCCGCTAATGAAAAACTGTTTTTT. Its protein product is CASSIWQAANEKLFF.

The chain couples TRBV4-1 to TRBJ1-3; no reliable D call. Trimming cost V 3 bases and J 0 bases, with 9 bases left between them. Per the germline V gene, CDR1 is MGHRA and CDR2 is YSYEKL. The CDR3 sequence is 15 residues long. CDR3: CASSQGLASGNTIYF. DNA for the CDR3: TGCGCCAGCAGCCAGGGTCTAGCCTCTGGAAACACCATATATTTT.

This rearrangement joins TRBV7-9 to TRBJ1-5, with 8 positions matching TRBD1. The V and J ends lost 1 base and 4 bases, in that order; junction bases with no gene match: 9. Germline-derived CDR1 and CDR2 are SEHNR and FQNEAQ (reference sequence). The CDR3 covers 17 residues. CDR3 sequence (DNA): TGTGCCAGCAGCTTAGGAACAGGGACAGGAGGGAATCAGCCCCAGCATTTT. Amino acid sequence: CASSLGTGTGGNQPQHF. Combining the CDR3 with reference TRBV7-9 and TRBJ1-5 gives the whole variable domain DTGVSQNPRHKITKRGQNVTFRCDPISEHNRLYWYRQTLGQGPEFLTYFQNEAQLEKSRLLSDRFSAERPKGSFSTLEIQRTEQGDSAMYLCASSLGTGTGGNQPQHFGDGTRLSIL.

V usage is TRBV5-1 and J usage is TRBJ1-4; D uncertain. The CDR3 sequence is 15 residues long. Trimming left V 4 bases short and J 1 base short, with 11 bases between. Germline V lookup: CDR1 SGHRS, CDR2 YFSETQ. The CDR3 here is CASSVTPGTNEKLFF. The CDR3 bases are TGCGCCAGCAGCGTGACCCCCGGAACTAATGAAAAACTGTTTTTT.

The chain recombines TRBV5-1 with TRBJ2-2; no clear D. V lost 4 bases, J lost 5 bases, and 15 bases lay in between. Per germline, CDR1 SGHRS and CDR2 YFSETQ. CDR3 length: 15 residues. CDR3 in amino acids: CASSPRTLETGELFF. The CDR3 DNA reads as TGCGCCAGCAGCCCCAGGACCTTGGAGACCGGGGAGCTGTTTTTT.

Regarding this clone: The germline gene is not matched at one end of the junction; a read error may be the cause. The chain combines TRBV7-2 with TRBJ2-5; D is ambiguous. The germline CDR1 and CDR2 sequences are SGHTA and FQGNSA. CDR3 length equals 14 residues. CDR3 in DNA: TGTGCCAGCAGCTTAGATTTTTTTCAAGGGACCCAGTACTTC. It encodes CASSLDFFQGTQYF.

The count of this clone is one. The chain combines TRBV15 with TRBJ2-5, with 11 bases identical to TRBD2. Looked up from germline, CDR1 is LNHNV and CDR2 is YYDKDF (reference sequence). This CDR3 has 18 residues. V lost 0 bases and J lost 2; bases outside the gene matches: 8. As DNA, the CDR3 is TGTGCCACCAGCAGAGAAAGAGCTAGCGGGAGGCGGCAAGAGACCCAGTACTTC. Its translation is CATSRERASGRRQETQYF.

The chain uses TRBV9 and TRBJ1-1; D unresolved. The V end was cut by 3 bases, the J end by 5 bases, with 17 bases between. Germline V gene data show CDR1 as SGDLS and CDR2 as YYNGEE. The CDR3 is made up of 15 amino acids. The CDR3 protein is CASSDPGNGRTEAFF. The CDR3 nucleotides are TGTGCCAGCAGCGACCCAGGTAATGGCCGAACTGAAGCTTTCTTT.

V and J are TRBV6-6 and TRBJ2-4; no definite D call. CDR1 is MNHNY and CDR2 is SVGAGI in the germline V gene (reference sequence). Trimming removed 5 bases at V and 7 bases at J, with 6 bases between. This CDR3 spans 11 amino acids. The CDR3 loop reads CASSDFNIQYF. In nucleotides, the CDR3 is TGTGCCAGCAGTGACTTTAACATTCAGTACTTC.

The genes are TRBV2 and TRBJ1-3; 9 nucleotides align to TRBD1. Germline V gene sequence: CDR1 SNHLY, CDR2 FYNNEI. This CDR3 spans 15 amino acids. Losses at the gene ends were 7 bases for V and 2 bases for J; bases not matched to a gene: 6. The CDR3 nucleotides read TGTGCCAGCAAACCGGGACAGGGCACTGGAAACACCATATATTTT. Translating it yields CASKPGQGTGNTIYF.

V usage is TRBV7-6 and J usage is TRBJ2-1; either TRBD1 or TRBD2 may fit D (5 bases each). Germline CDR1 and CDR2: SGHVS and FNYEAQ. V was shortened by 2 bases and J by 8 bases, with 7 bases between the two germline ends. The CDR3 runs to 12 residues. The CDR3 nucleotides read TGTGCCAGCAGCTTAAGAGGGGATGAGCAGTTCTTC. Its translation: CASSLRGDEQFF.

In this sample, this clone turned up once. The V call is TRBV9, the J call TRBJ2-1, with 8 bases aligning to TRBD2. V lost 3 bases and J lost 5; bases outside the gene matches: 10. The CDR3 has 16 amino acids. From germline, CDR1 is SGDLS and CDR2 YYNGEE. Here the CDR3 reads CASSAVGVAGNNEQFF. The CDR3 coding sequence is TGTGCCAGCAGCGCGGTCGGGGTAGCGGGAAACAATGAGCAGTTCTTC.

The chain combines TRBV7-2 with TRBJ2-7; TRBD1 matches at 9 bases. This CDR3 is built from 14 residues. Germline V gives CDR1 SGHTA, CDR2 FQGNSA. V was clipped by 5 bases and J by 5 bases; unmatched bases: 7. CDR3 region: CASSLTGGSHEQYF. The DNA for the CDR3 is TGTGCCAGCAGCCTCACAGGGGGCAGCCACGAGCAGTACTTC.

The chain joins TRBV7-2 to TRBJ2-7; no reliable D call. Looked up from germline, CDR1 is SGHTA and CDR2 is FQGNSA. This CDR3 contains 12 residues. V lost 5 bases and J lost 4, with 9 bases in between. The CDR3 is CASSVDWYEQYF. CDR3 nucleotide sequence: TGTGCCAGCAGCGTAGACTGGTACGAGCAGTACTTC.

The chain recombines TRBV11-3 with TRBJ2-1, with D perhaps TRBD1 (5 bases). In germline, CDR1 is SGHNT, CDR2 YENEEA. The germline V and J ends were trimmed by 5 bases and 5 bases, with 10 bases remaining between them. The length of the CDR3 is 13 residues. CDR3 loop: CASSPDRDNEQFF. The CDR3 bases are TGTGCCAGCAGCCCTGACAGAGACAATGAGCAGTTCTTC.

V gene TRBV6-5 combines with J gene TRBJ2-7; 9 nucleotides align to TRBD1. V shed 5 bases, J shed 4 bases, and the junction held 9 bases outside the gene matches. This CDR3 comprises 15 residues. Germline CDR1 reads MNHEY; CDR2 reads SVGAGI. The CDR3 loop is CASSTGTGFSYEQYF. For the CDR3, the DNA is TGTGCCAGCAGTACCGGGACAGGGTTTTCTTACGAGCAGTACTTC.

The CDR3 protein is CASCNSNQPQHF. The CDR3 DNA reads TGTGCCAGCTGTAATAGCAATCAGCCCCAGCATTTT. V and J are TRBV2 and TRBJ1-5; D gene unclear. From germline, CDR1 is SNHLY and CDR2 FYNNEI. CDR3 length: 12 residues. V lost 8 bases and J 0 bases, leaving 5 bases between the germline ends.